This T cell receptor (beta chain) was documented in a study of blood T cell repertoires in COVID-19. Study information: The United States, Italy and Spain provided the acute and convalescent COVID-19 samples. From T cells, B-cell-depleted T cells, or PBMCs came the material, which was cDNA or gDNA.

Authors' methods: Estimated nucleated cell counts came from reference gene primer amplification. Some clones are missing from TCRdb's copy, which holds only in-frame ones; the method was immunoSEQ multiplex PCR. V and J calls and clone size are given by that table; D and trimming were obtained from the DNA. The data hold around 100,000 clones, with roughly 90% observed a single time. Sequenced material: peripheral blood. The receptor comes from a woman aged 55-75 years with acute or convalescent COVID-19.

The CDR3 DNA is TGTGCCATCTCGCGGGAGATAGGGGAGACCCAGTACTTC. Translation gives CAISREIGETQYF. The gene calls are TRBV10-3 and TRBJ2-5, with 7 positions matching TRBD2. CDR3 length: 13 amino acids. V shed 8 bases and J 5 bases; nucleotides not matched to a gene: 8. CDR1 and CDR2 from the germline V gene are ENHRY and SYGVKD.